Listed below are T cell receptor beta chains from one sample, sequenced in a study of T cells in Graves' hyperthyroidism and ophthalmopathy. MiXCR, applied by TCRdb to the multiplex PCR reads, yields one record per CDR3 protein. Among fewer than 300,000 distinct CDR3 sequences listed, 12% to 15% were seen once. Sequenced: blood. Source of these receptors: a woman between 45 and 65 years old with Graves' hyperthyroidism that later progressed to Graves' ophthalmopathy. The CDR3 runs from the conserved cysteine through the conserved F or W. The D gene is left open where the match is weak. Where a row states a size, it is once, few, many or the class of an expanded clone; other rows omit it.

abundance: -; v_gene: TRBV4-1; d_gene: -; j_gene: TRBJ2-7; CDR3aa: CASSLRTFSYEQYF; CDR3nt: TGCGCCAGCAGCCTCCGGACGTTCTCCTACGAGCAGTACTTC
abundance: many; v_gene: TRBV6-2/TRBV6-3; d_gene: TRBD1; j_gene: TRBJ1-2; CDR3aa: CASSYKDRAHGYTF; CDR3nt: TGTGCCAGCAGTTACAAGGACAGGGCCCATGGCTACACCTTC
abundance: few; v_gene: TRBV7-9; d_gene: TRBD1; j_gene: TRBJ1-2; CDR3aa: CASGDRGNYGYTF; CDR3nt: TGTGCCAGCGGAGACAGGGGGAACTATGGCTACACCTTC
abundance: -; v_gene: TRBV18; d_gene: -; j_gene: TRBJ2-2; CDR3aa: CASSQYSKPGELFF; CDR3nt: TGTGCCAGCTCACAGTACAGTAAACCCGGGGAGCTGTTTTTT
abundance: many; v_gene: TRBV30; d_gene: -; j_gene: TRBJ2-3; CDR3aa: CAWSANPRDTQYF; CDR3nt: TGTGCCTGGAGTGCTAACCCCAGGGATACGCAGTATTTT
abundance: few; v_gene: TRBV6-7; d_gene: -; j_gene: TRBJ2-7; CDR3aa: CASSYDSPYEQYF; CDR3nt: TGTGCCAGCAGTTACGACTCGCCCTACGAGCAGTACTTC
abundance: many; v_gene: TRBV5-1; d_gene: TRBD2; j_gene: TRBJ2-7; CDR3aa: CASSSGTSPHEQYF; CDR3nt: TGCGCCAGCAGCTCAGGGACTAGCCCCCACGAGCAGTACTTC
abundance: many; v_gene: TRBV29-1; d_gene: -; j_gene: TRBJ2-3; CDR3aa: CSVLTDYSTDTQYF; CDR3nt: TGCAGCGTTTTGACGGATTATAGCACAGATACGCAGTATTTT
abundance: many; v_gene: TRBV6-1; d_gene: -; j_gene: TRBJ1-6; CDR3aa: CASSEAGWGSPLHF; CDR3nt: TGTGCCAGCAGTGAGGCGGGGTGGGGTTCACCCCTCCACTTT
abundance: many; v_gene: TRBV3-1; d_gene: -; j_gene: TRBJ2-3; CDR3aa: CASSPRNGVTDTQYF; CDR3nt: TGTGCCAGCAGCCCGCGTAACGGGGTGACAGATACGCAGTATTTT
abundance: -; v_gene: TRBV18; d_gene: TRBD2; j_gene: TRBJ2-3; CDR3aa: CASSPDLAGGGDTQYF; CDR3nt: TGTGCCAGCTCACCGGACCTAGCGGGAGGAGGAGATACGCAGTATTTT
abundance: many; v_gene: TRBV27; d_gene: -; j_gene: TRBJ1-4; CDR3aa: CASSFAPSEKLFF; CDR3nt: TGTGCCAGCAGTTTCGCCCCGAGTGAAAAACTGTTTTTT
abundance: many; v_gene: TRBV18; d_gene: -; j_gene: TRBJ1-5; CDR3aa: CASSPTGNQPQHF; CDR3nt: TGTGCCAGCTCACCGACGGGCAATCAGCCCCAGCATTTT
abundance: many; v_gene: TRBV11-2; d_gene: TRBD1; j_gene: TRBJ1-2; CDR3aa: CASSPGQGAGYTF; CDR3nt: TGTGCCAGCAGCCCTGGACAGGGGGCCGGCTACACCTTC
abundance: -; v_gene: TRBV11-2; d_gene: -; j_gene: TRBJ2-7; CDR3aa: CASSPTASRTYEQYF; CDR3nt: TGTGCCAGCAGCCCAACCGCGTCGCGGACCTACGAGCAGTACTTC